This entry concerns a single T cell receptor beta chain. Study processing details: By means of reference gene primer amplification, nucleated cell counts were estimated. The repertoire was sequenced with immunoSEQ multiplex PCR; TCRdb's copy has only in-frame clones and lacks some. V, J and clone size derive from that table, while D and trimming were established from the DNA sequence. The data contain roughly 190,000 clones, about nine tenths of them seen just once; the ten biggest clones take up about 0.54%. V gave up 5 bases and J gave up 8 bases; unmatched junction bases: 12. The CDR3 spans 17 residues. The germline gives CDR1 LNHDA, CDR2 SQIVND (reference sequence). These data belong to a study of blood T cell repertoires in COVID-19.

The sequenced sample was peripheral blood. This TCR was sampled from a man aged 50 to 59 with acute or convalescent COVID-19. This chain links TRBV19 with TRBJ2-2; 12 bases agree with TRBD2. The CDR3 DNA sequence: TGTGCCAGTAGTGGGGCCCGACTAGCGGGAGCCCGGGGGGAGCTGTTTTTT. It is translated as CASSGARLAGARGELFF.